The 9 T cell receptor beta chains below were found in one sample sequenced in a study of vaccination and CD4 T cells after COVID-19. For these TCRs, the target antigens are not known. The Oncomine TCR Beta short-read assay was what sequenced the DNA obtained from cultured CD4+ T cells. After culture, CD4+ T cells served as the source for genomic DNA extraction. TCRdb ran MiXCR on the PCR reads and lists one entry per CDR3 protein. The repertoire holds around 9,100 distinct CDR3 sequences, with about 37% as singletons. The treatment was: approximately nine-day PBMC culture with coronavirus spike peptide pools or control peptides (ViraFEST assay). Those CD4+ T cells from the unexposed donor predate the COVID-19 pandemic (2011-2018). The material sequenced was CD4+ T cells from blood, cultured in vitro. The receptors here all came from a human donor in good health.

The CDR3: CASSHRGIEETQYF. Here the CDR3 DNA reads TGTGCCAGCAGCCACAGAGGGATCGAAGAGACCCAGTACTTC. This chain links TRBV11-2 with TRBJ2-5, with a possible D match to TRBD2 (5 bases). V was cut by 5 bases and J by 3 bases, with 13 bases left in between. From germline, CDR1 is SGHAT and CDR2 FQNNGV. This CDR3 comprises 14 residues.

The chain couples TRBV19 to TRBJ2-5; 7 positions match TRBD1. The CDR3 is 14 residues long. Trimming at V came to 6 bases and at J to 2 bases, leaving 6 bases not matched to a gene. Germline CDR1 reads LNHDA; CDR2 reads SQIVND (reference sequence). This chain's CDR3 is CASSLDRRQETQYF. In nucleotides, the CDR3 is TGTGCCAGTAGCTTGGACAGGCGTCAAGAGACCCAGTACTTC.

The DNA for the CDR3 is TGTGCCAGCCTGGGGCCCGGGGACTATGGCTACACCTTC. It translates to CASLGPGDYGYTF. This chain connects TRBV12-3 or TRBV12-4 to TRBJ1-2; tentatively, D is TRBD1 (5 bases). V lost 8 bases to trimming and J lost 3 bases, with 13 bases between them. This CDR3 is built from 13 residues.

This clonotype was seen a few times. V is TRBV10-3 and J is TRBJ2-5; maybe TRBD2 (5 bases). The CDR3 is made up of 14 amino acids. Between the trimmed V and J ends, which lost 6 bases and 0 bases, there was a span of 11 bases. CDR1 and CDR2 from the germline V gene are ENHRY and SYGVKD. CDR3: CAIRSGQHQETQYF. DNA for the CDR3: TGTGCCATCAGGAGCGGTCAGCACCAAGAGACCCAGTACTTC.

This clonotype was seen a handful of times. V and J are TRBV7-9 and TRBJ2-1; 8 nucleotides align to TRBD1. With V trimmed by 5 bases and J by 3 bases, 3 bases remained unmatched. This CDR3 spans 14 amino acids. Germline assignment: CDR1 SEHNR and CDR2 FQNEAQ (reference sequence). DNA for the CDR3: TGTGCCAGCAGCCCGGACAGGGTCTACAATGAGCAGTTCTTC. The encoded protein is CASSPDRVYNEQFF.

CDR3 loop: CASSPRAIPPSGANVLTF. CDR3 coding DNA: TGTGCCAGCAGCCCAAGAGCAATACCCCCCTCTGGGGCCAACGTCCTGACTTTC. The rearrangement links TRBV7-8 to TRBJ2-6, with D uncertain. Trimming cost V 5 bases and J 0 bases, with 17 bases left between them. The CDR3 totals 18 residues. The germline V gene has CDR1 SGHVS and CDR2 FQNEAQ.

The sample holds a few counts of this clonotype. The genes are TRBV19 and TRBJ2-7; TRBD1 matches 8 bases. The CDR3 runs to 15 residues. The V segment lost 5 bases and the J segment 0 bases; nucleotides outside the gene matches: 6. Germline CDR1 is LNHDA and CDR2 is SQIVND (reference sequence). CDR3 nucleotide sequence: TGTGCCAGTAGTGGATACAGGGGGGCCTCCTACGAGCAGTACTTC. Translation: CASSGYRGASYEQYF.

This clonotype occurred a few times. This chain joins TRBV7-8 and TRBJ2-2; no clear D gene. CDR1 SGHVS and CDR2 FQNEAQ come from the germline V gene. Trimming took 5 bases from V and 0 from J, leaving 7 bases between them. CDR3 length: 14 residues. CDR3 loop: CASSGLSNTGELFF. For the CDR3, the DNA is TGTGCCAGCAGCGGCCTATCGAACACCGGGGAGCTGTTTTTT.

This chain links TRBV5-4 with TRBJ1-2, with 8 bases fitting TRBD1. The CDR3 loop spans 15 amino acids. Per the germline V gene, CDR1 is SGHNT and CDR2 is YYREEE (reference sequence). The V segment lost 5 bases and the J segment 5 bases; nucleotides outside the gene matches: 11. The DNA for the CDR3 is TGTGCCAGCAGTCTGGACAGGGCCACTGGGTATGGCTACACCTTC. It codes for CASSLDRATGYGYTF.